This T cell receptor beta chain was retrieved from a study of T-cell memory formation after mild COVID-19. The wider study: The study found TCR clusters largely donor specific.

This CDR3 spans 16 amino acids. Germline V gives CDR1 LGHNA, CDR2 YSLEER. Trimming cost V 3 bases and J 7 bases, with 19 bases left between them. This clonotype occurred many times. Its antigen is not known. The authors produced TCR alpha and TCR beta cDNA libraries with sample barcodes and UMIs by 5'RACE using constant-segment primers. TCRdb ran MiXCR on the 5' RACE reads and lists one entry per CDR3 protein. This table has 380,000 or so distinct CDR3 sequences, around 14% appearing once. Study-level points and caveats: Clones shrinking from day 15 to 85 showed even CD4/CD8 mixes; later expanders tilted CD4+. Some clones that responded were present in memory (sampled pre-infection), which suggests cross-reactive memory joined.

The chain joins TRBV4-3 to TRBJ2-1; D perhaps matches TRBD1 (6 bases). Sequencing was carried out using PBMCs or a T cell subset sorted from them (not recorded which). The sequence came from a man younger than 35 who had mild COVID-19 (a few samples of this study predate the infection). Cell type and time point are not known. Written as DNA, the CDR3 is TGCGCCAGCAGCCATGAACAGGGCCCTGCCCCAAATGAGCAGTTCTTC. This codes for CASSHEQGPAPNEQFF.